These 25 T cell receptor beta chains came from one sample sequenced in a study of T cell responses to AZD1222 COVID-19 vaccine. Here immunoSEQ multiplex PCR was the method, and the copy in TCRdb shows in-frame clones only, minus some. The table includes tens of thousands of clones, 70% to 90% detected once. The sample here was peripheral blood, taken on day 0 of AZD1222 vaccination. Receptors were obtained from an adult in good health.

J is TRBJ1-4 and V is TRBV18; D is uncertain. The CDR3 covers 17 residues. Germline V CDR1 and CDR2: KGHSH, LQKENI. V shed 1 base and J shed 0 bases, with 12 bases lying between them. As DNA, the CDR3 is TGTGCCAGCTCACCACTGGGGAGCAGTGCAACTAATGAAAAACTGTTTTTT. It codes for CASSPLGSSATNEKLFF. Full variable domain (rest looked up from reference TRBV18 and TRBJ1-4): NAGVMQNPRHLVRRRGQEARLRCSPMKGHSHVYWYRQLPEEGLKFMVYLQKENIIDESGMPKERFSAEFPKEGPSILRIQQVVRGDSAAYFCASSPLGSSATNEKLFFGSGTQLSVL.

As to this clone: A junction boundary mismatches the germline segment, possibly from a read error. Within the sample, other DNA sequences also encode this same CDR3. J is TRBJ1-2 and V is TRBV4-1; 7 nucleotides line up with TRBD1. The CDR3 loop spans 16 amino acids. Germline V lookup: CDR1 MGHRA, CDR2 YSYEKL. CDR3 sequence reads: CASSHPVPRTGGGYTF. Here the CDR3 DNA reads TGCGCCAGCAGCCATCCCGTTCCGAGGACAGGAGGTGGCTATACCTTC.

This chain links TRBV30 with TRBJ2-3, with TRBD2 matching over 14 bases. Germline CDR1 reads GTSNPN; CDR2 reads SVGIG (reference sequence). The CDR3 consists of 17 residues. The J segment lost 4 bases and the V segment lost 2 bases, leaving 8 bases of the junction unmatched. DNA of the CDR3: TGTGCCTGGAGTTCCCGAGGGACTAGCGGGAGCGCAGATACGCAGTATTTT. Amino acids: CAWSSRGTSGSADTQYF.

The CDR3 region has the DNA TGTGCCAGTAGTTTCCCACAGGGGCGAGATCAGCCCCAGCATTTT. Translation gives CASSFPQGRDQPQHF. The V and J genes are TRBV19 and TRBJ1-5; 7 bases are a match to TRBD1. V was pared by 5 bases and J by 5 bases, with 9 bases of the junction left unmatched. There are 15 residues in the CDR3. In germline, CDR1 is LNHDA, CDR2 SQIVND (reference sequence).

This clone was picked up one time. The chain is built from TRBV18 and TRBJ2-3; D remains unclear. Looked up from germline, CDR1 is KGHSH and CDR2 is LQKENI. Trimming cost V 3 bases and J 3 bases, with 10 bases left between them. The CDR3 spans 14 residues. CDR3 sequence (DNA): TGTGCCAGCTCACCTTCTCTTGGGACAGATACGCAGTATTTT. Encoded protein: CASSPSLGTDTQYF.

The V call is TRBV6-5, the J call TRBJ2-1, with TRBD2 as a possible D gene (6 bases). CDR3 length: 15 residues. V was clipped by 6 bases and J by 3 bases, with 15 bases between them. Germline-derived CDR1 and CDR2 are MNHEY and SVGAGI. The CDR3 loop reads CASRRWEDDYNEQFF. CDR3 coding DNA: TGTGCCAGCAGACGGTGGGAGGATGACTACAATGAGCAGTTCTTC.

The rearrangement links TRBV10-3 to TRBJ1-1, with TRBD1 identical over 7 bases. This CDR3 region has 13 residues. V shed 4 bases and J 6 bases; nucleotides not matched to a gene: 5. Germline lookup yields CDR1 ENHRY and CDR2 SYGVKD. Written as DNA, the CDR3 is TGTGCCATCAGTGTGGACCAGGGGGCTGAAGCTTTCTTT. Translating it yields CAISVDQGAEAFF.

The chain uses TRBV7-2 and TRBJ1-2, with D possibly being TRBD1 (5 bases). Germline CDR1 and CDR2: SGHTA and FQGNSA. Trimming cost V 8 bases and J 3 bases, with 19 bases left between them. This CDR3 has 15 amino acids. This chain's CDR3 is CASRKGLNPDYGYTF. As DNA, the CDR3 is TGTGCCAGCCGTAAGGGGTTAAATCCGGACTATGGCTACACCTTC.

The chain carries TRBV18 and TRBJ1-1; unclear D gene. V lost 8 bases to trimming and J lost 0 bases, with 10 bases between them. Germline CDR1 KGHSH, CDR2 LQKENI. This CDR3 is 13 amino acids long. The CDR3 sequence: CASQDGMNTEAFF. The CDR3 DNA reads TGTGCCAGCCAGGATGGCATGAACACTGAAGCTTTCTTT.

The chain's CDR3 is CASSMKPVTSSSYNEQFF. The CDR3 DNA follows: TGTGCCAGTAGTATGAAACCGGTGACTAGCAGCTCCTACAATGAGCAGTTCTTC. This chain joins TRBV19 and TRBJ2-1; TRBD2 aligns across 7 bases. Per the germline V gene, CDR1 is LNHDA and CDR2 is SQIVND (reference sequence). V was clipped by 3 bases and J by 0 bases; unmatched bases: 11. The CDR3 totals 18 residues.

The chain has TRBV28 and TRBJ1-2; 8 bases are a match to TRBD1. CDR3 length: 14 amino acids. J lost 7 bases, V lost 4 bases, and 8 bases had no gene match. Germline CDR1 reads MDHEN; CDR2 reads SYDVKM. The DNA of the CDR3 is TGTGCCAGCAGTTCAGACCAGGGGGCCGGTGGCTACACCTTC. This gives the protein CASSSDQGAGGYTF.

The chain links TRBV20-1 to TRBJ2-1; D is undetermined. Germline values: CDR1 DFQATT, CDR2 SNEGSKA (reference sequence). Deletions cut 3 bases from V and 4 bases from J, with 7 bases between. The length of the CDR3 is 12 residues. CDR3 residues: CSASGAYNEQFF. The CDR3 nucleotides are TGCAGTGCTAGTGGTGCTTACAATGAGCAGTTCTTC.

The chain is built from TRBV6-5 and TRBJ1-1; 7 bases map to TRBD1. With V trimmed by 10 bases and J by 3 bases, 8 bases remained unmatched. Germline V CDR1 and CDR2: MNHEY, SVGAGI. This CDR3 has 13 amino acids. Written as DNA, the CDR3 is TGTGCCACCCTGACAGGGTTGGACACTGAAGCTTTCTTT. It specifies CATLTGLDTEAFF.

The chain is built from TRBV4-2 and TRBJ2-2, with D possibly being TRBD1 or TRBD2 (5 bases each). CDR1 and CDR2 from the germline V gene are LGHNA and YNFKEQ. V dropped 0 bases and J dropped 5 bases, with 10 bases sitting between them. This CDR3 contains 15 residues. The CDR3 region is CASSQDRGATGELFF. The DNA for the CDR3 is TGTGCCAGCAGCCAAGATCGAGGGGCGACCGGGGAGCTGTTTTTT.

This rearrangement joins TRBV6-5 to TRBJ2-1, with D possibly TRBD2 on 5 matching bases. In germline, CDR1 is MNHEY, CDR2 SVGAGI. Trimming left V 2 bases short and J 5 bases short, with 13 bases between. This CDR3 comprises 15 residues. CDR3 in DNA: TGTGCCAGCAGTTACGATCTAGCAACACACAATGAGCAGTTCTTC. This translates into CASSYDLATHNEQFF.

The rearrangement joins TRBV7-2 to TRBJ1-2; 7 bases line up with TRBD1. CDR1 SGHTA and CDR2 FQGNSA come from the germline V gene. This CDR3 has 13 residues. Losses at the gene ends were 6 bases for V and 3 bases for J; bases not matched to a gene: 4. CDR3 in DNA: TGTGCCAGCAGGCGGACAGGCGACTATGGCTACACCTTC. This encodes CASRRTGDYGYTF.

This chain connects TRBV15 to TRBJ1-1; 10 bases align to TRBD1. With 2 bases clipped from V and 1 base from J, the junction kept 1 base outside the gene matches. CDR1 is LNHNV and CDR2 is YYDKDF in the germline V gene (reference sequence). The CDR3 covers 15 residues. CDR3 sequence reads: CATSRRQGANTEAFF. In DNA form, the CDR3 reads TGTGCCACCAGCAGAAGACAGGGGGCGAACACTGAAGCTTTCTTT.

The chain has TRBV7-3 and TRBJ1-1; 12 nucleotides align to TRBD1. This CDR3 comprises 14 residues. The germline V gene has CDR1 SGHTA and CDR2 FQGTGA. The junction had 6 bases not matched to a gene; V was cut back by 5 bases and J by 8 bases. CDR3 DNA: TGTGCCAGCAGCGAGACCGGGACAGGGGGCGAAGCTTTCTTT. Amino acids: CASSETGTGGEAFF.

The chain couples TRBV5-1 to TRBJ2-7, with 7 bases aligning to TRBD1. V gave up 4 bases and J gave up 5 bases; unmatched junction bases: 12. Germline V lookup: CDR1 SGHRS, CDR2 YFSETQ. The CDR3 runs 15 residues. CDR3: CASSTGQVGPHEQYF. DNA of the CDR3: TGCGCCAGCAGCACAGGACAGGTCGGCCCCCACGAGCAGTACTTC.

The chain has TRBV4-3 and TRBJ2-3; TRBD2 matches at 7 bases. The V gene end was trimmed by 4 bases and the J gene end by 2 bases; junction bases not matched to a gene: 12. The CDR3 contains 17 residues. Germline-derived CDR1 and CDR2 are LGHNA and YSLEER. CDR3 sequence reads: CASSRRFGGGNTDTQYF. CDR3 coding DNA: TGCGCCAGCAGCCGGAGATTTGGGGGGGGTAACACAGATACGCAGTATTTT.

The rearrangement joins TRBV6-5 to TRBJ1-1; D is perhaps TRBD1 (5 bases). In germline, CDR1 is MNHEY, CDR2 SVGAGI. Trimming removed 0 bases at V and 0 bases at J, with 11 bases between. The CDR3 extends over 16 amino acids. The CDR3 nucleotides are TGTGCCAGCAGTTACTCGACGGGGACCGTGAACACTGAAGCTTTCTTT. Its protein is CASSYSTGTVNTEAFF.

V and J are TRBV7-2 and TRBJ2-3; 12 bases agree with TRBD2. Looked up from germline, CDR1 is SGHTA and CDR2 is FQGNSA. The CDR3 runs to 17 residues. V lost 4 bases to trimming and J lost 0 bases; unmatched junction nucleotides: 5. CDR3 in amino acids: CASSSGLAGPSTDTQYF. CDR3 bases: TGTGCCAGCAGCTCGGGACTAGCGGGTCCTAGCACAGATACGCAGTATTTT.

The chain carries TRBV9 and TRBJ2-3, with TRBD2 matching over 13 bases. Germline V CDR1 and CDR2: SGDLS, YYNGEE. The trim removed 2 bases at V and 6 bases at J, leaving 9 bases unmatched. The CDR3 covers 17 residues. CDR3 sequence (DNA): TGTGCCAGCAGCGTTACTAGCGGGAGGGTTCCCGGTGATACGCAGTATTTT. As protein: CASSVTSGRVPGDTQYF.

The rearrangement links TRBV18 to TRBJ1-5; D perhaps matches TRBD1 (6 bases). The V end lost 3 bases, the J end lost 0 bases, and 6 bases lay between the germline ends. There are 14 residues in the CDR3. Germline lookup yields CDR1 KGHSH and CDR2 LQKENI. This CDR3 reads CASSPGHSNQPQHF. Here the CDR3 DNA reads TGTGCCAGCTCACCGGGACATAGCAATCAGCCCCAGCATTTT.

The chain is built from TRBV3-1 (or the pseudogene TRBV3-2) and TRBJ2-2; 11 bases are a match to TRBD2. There are 16 residues in the CDR3. Per germline, CDR1 LGHDT and CDR2 YNNKEL (reference sequence). The J segment lost 0 bases and the V segment lost 3 bases, leaving 0 bases of the junction unmatched. CDR3 protein: CASSHSGRANTGELFF. Written as DNA, the CDR3 is TGTGCCAGCAGCCATAGCGGGAGGGCGAACACCGGGGAGCTGTTTTTT.